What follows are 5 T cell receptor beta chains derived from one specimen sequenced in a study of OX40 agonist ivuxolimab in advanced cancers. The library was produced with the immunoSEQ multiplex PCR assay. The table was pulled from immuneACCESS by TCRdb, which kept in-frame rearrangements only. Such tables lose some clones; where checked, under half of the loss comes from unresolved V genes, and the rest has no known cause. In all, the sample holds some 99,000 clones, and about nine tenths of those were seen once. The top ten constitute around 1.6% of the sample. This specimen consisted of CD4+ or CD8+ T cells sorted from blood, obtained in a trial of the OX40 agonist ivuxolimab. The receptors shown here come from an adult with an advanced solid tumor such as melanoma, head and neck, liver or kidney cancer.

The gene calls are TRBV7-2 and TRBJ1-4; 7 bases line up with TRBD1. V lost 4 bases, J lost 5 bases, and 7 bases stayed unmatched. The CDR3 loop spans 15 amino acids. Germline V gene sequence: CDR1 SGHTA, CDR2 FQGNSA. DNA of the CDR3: TGTGCCAGCAGCTCCAAAGGGGGCTTAAATGAAAAACTGTTTTTT. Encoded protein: CASSSKGGLNEKLFF.

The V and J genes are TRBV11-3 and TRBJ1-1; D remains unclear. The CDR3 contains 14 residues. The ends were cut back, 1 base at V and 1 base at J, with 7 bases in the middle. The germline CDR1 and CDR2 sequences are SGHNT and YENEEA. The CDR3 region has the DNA TGTGCCAGCAGCTTAGGGCAGTCGAACACTGAAGCTTTCTTT. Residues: CASSLGQSNTEAFF. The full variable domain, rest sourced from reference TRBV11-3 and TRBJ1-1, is EAGVVQSPRYKIIEKKQPVAFWCNPISGHNTLYWYLQNLGQGPELLIRYENEEAVDDSQLPKDRFSAERLKGVDSTLKIQPAELGDSAVYLCASSLGQSNTEAFFGQGTRLTVV.

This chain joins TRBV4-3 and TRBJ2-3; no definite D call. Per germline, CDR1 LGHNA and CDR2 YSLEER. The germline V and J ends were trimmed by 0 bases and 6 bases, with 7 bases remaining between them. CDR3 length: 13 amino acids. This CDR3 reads CASSQERADTQYF. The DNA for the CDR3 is TGCGCCAGCAGCCAAGAACGGGCGGATACGCAGTATTTT.

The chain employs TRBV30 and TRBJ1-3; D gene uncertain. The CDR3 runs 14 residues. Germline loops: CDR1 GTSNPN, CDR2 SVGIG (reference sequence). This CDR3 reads CAWADGRSGNTIYF. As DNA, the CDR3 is TGTGCATGGGCGGACGGCCGCTCTGGAAACACCATATATTTT. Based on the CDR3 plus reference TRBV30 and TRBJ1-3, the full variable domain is SQTIHQWPATLVQPVGSPLSLECTVEGTSNPNLYWYRQAAGRGLQLLFYSVGIGQISSEVPQNLSASRPQDRQFILSSKKLLLSDSGFYLCAWADGRSGNTIYFGEGSWLTVV.

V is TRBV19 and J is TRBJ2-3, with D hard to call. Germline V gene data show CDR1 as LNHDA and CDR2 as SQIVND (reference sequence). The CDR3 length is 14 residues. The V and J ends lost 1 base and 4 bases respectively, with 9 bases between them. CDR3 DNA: TGTGCCAGTAGTATAGCTCATAGGGCAGATACGCAGTATTTT. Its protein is CASSIAHRADTQYF.